This record concerns one T cell receptor beta chain sequence. Original data processing: Reference gene primer amplification in the assay estimated nucleated cell counts. Clones were sequenced by immunoSEQ multiplex PCR, and TCRdb holds only the in-frame ones, with some missing. For V, J and clone size, that table is used; D and trimming come from the DNA. The sample holds some 240,000 clones, 85% to 90% seen once. This entry belongs to a study of blood T cell repertoires in COVID-19. Study information: Sites across the United States, Italy and Spain contributed samples from acute and convalescent COVID-19. From T cells, B-cell-depleted T cells, or PBMCs came the material, which was cDNA or gDNA.

Germline CDR1 reads SNHLY; CDR2 reads FYNNEI. The CDR3 is made up of 14 amino acids. The germline V and J ends were trimmed by 3 bases and 12 bases, with 15 bases remaining between them. The source of this sequence is a woman between 35 and 50 years old who had recovered from COVID-19. The gene calls are TRBV2 and TRBJ1-6; D is perhaps TRBD1 (5 bases). Sequencing was done on a sample of peripheral blood. This CDR3 is CASSEEGIFGPLHF. CDR3 bases: TGTGCCAGCAGTGAGGAGGGGATATTCGGACCCCTCCACTTT. Looking up the rest from reference TRBV2 and TRBJ1-6 gives the full variable domain: EPEVTQTPSHQVTQMGQEVILRCVPISNHLYFYWYRQILGQKVEFLVSFYNNEISEKSEIFDDQFSVERPDGSNFTLKIRSTKLEDSAMYFCASSEEGIFGPLHFGNGTRLTVT.